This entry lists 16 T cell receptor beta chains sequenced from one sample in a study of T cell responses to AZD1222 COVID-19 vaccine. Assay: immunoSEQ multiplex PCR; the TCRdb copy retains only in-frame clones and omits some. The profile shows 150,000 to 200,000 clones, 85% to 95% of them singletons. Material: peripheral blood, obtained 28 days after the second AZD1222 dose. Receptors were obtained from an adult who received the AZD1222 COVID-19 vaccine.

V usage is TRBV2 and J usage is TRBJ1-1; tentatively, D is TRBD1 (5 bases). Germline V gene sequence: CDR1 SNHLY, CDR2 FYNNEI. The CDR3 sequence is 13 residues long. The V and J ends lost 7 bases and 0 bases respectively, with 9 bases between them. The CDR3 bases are TGTGCCAGCAAGACAGAGATGAACACTGAAGCTTTCTTT. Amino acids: CASKTEMNTEAFF. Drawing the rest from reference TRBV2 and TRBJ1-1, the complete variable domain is EPEVTQTPSHQVTQMGQEVILRCVPISNHLYFYWYRQILGQKVEFLVSFYNNEISEKSEIFDDQFSVERPDGSNFTLKIRSTKLEDSAMYFCASKTEMNTEAFFGQGTRLTVV.

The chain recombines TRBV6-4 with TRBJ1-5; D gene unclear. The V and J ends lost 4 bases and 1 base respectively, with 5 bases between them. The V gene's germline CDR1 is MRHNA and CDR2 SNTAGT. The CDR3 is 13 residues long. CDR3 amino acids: CASSAESNQPQHF. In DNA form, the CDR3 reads TGTGCCAGCAGTGCCGAGAGCAATCAGCCCCAGCATTTT.

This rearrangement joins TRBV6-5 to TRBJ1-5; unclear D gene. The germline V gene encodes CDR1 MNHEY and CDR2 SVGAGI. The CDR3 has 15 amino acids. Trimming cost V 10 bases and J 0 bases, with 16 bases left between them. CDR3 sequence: CATRLDGYSNQPQHF. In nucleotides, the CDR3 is TGTGCCACGAGACTCGACGGGTATAGCAATCAGCCCCAGCATTTT.

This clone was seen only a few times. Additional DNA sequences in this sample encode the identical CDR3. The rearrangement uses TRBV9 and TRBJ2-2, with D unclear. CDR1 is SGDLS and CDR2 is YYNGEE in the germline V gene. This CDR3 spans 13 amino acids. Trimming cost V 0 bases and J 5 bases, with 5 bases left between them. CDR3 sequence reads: CASSVAPTGELFF. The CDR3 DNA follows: TGTGCCAGCAGCGTAGCCCCAACCGGGGAGCTGTTTTTT. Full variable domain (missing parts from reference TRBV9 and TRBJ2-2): DSGVTQTPKHLITATGQRVTLRCSPRSGDLSVYWYQQSLDQGLQFLIQYYNGEERAKGNILERFSAQQFPDLHSELNLSSLELGDSALYFCASSVAPTGELFFGEGSRLTVL.

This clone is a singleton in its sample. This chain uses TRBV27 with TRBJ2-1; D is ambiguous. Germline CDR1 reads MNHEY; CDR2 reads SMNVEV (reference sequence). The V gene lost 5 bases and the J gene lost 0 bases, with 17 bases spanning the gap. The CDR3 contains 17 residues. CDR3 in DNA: TGTGCCAGCAGTCGCCCCCCGGCCCTCATCTCCTACAATGAGCAGTTCTTC. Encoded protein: CASSRPPALISYNEQFF.

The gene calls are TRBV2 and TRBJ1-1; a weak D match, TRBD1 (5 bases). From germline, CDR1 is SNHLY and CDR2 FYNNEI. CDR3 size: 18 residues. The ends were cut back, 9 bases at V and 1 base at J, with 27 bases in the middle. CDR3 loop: CASSIQGRKKGSNTEAFF. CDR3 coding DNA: TGTGCCAGTTCGATTCAGGGTAGGAAAAAGGGGTCGAACACTGAAGCTTTCTTT.

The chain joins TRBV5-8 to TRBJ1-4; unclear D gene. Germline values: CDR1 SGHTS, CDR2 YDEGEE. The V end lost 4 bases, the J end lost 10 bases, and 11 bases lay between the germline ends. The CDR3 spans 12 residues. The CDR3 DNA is TGTGCCAGCAGCCGGAGGGTCGGAAAACTGTTTTTT. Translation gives CASSRRVGKLFF.

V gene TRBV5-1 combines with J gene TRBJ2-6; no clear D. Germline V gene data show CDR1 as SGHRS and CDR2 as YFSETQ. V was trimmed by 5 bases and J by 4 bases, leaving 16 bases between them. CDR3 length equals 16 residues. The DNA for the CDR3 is TGCGCCAGCAGATATCTCCTTCGCTCCGGGGCCAACGTCCTGACTTTC. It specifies CASRYLLRSGANVLTF. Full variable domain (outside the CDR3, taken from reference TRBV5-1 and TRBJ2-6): KAGVTQTPRYLIKTRGQQVTLSCSPISGHRSVSWYQQTPGQGLQFLFEYFSETQRNKGNFPGRFSGRQFSNSRSEMNVSTLELGDSALYLCASRYLLRSGANVLTFGAGSRLTVL.

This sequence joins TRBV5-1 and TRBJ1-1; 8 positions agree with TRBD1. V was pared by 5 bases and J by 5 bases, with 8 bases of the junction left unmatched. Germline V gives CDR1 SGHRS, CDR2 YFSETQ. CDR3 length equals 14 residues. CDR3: CASSGQGPSTEAFF. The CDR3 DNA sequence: TGCGCCAGCAGTGGACAGGGTCCTTCGACTGAAGCTTTCTTT.

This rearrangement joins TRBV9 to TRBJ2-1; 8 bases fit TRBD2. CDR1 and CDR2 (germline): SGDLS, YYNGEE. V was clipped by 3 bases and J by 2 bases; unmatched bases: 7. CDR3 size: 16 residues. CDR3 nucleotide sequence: TGTGCCAGCAGCGCACAACTAGCGGCGGCCTACAATGAGCAGTTCTTC. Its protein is CASSAQLAAAYNEQFF.

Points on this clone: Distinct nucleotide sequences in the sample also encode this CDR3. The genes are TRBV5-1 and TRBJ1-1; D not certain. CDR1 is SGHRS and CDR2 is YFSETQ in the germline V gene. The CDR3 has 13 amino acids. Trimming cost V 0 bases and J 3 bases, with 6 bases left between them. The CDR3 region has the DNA TGCGCCAGCAGCTTGGCAGGCGACACTGAAGCTTTCTTT. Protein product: CASSLAGDTEAFF.

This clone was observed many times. The DNA of the CDR3 is TGCGCCAGCAGCCAAGGACAGGATAATTCACCCCTCCACTTT. Its protein is CASSQGQDNSPLHF. The chain links TRBV4-1 to TRBJ1-6, with D perhaps matching TRBD1 (6 bases). The CDR3 runs to 14 residues. Trimming took 1 base from V and 5 from J, leaving 6 bases between them. Germline loops: CDR1 MGHRA, CDR2 YSYEKL.

This chain's CDR3 is CASSSGGFYEQYF. CDR3 in DNA: TGTGCCAGCAGCTCCGGGGGGTTCTACGAGCAGTACTTC. This sequence joins TRBV7-9 and TRBJ2-7; 7 positions match TRBD2. This CDR3 has 13 residues. The V and J ends lost 4 bases and 3 bases, in that order; junction bases with no gene match: 3. The V gene's germline CDR1 is SEHNR and CDR2 FQNEAQ (reference sequence).

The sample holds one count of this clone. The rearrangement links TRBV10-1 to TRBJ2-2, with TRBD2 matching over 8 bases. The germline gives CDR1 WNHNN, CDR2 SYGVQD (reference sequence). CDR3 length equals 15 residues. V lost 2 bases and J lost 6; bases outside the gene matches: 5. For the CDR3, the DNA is TGCGCCAGCAGTGAGCTCGCGGGACTAGCCGGGGAGCTGTTTTTT. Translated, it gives CASSELAGLAGELFF.

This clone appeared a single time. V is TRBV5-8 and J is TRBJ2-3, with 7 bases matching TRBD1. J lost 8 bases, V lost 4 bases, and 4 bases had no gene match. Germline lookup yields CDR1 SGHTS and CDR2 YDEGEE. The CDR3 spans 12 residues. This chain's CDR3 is CASSIQGVTQYF. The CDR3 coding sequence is TGTGCCAGCAGCATTCAGGGGGTTACGCAGTATTTT.

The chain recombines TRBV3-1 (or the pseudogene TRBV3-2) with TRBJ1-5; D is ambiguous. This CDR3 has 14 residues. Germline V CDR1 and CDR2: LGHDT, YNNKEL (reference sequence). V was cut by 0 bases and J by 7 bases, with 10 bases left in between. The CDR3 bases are TGTGCCAGCAGCCAAGATCTGATCGCGCAGCCCCAGCATTTT. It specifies CASSQDLIAQPQHF.